Listed below are T cell receptor beta chains from one sample, sequenced in a study of shared clonotypes between healthy human individuals. The table came from immunoSEQ multiplex PCR; TCRdb's copy has only in-frame clones and leaves some out. The data contain over a million clones, about 70% of them singletons. Sequenced sample: memory CD4+ T cells sorted from blood. The receptor source for this set is a man in his late teens or twenties in good health. CDR3s include the opening cysteine and the closing phenylalanine or tryptophan. A D gene is named only where the DNA matches it firmly. Only some rows state a clone size, as once, few, many or a class for expanded clones.

abundance: NA
j_gene: TRBJ2-7
d_gene: NA
v_gene: TRBV2
CDR3aa: CASSESEAFYYEQYF
CDR3nt: TGTGCCAGCAGTGAAAGCGAAGCGTTTTACTACGAGCAGTACTTC

abundance: NA
j_gene: TRBJ2-4
d_gene: TRBD2
v_gene: TRBV5-6
CDR3aa: CASSPGTSGRNIQYF
CDR3nt: TGTGCCAGCAGCCCAGGGACTAGCGGGAGAAACATTCAGTACTTC

abundance: few
j_gene: TRBJ1-5
d_gene: NA
v_gene: TRBV29-1
CDR3aa: CSVASAGKGQPQHF
CDR3nt: TGCAGCGTTGCTTCGGCAGGGAAAGGACAGCCCCAGCATTTT

abundance: NA
j_gene: TRBJ2-1
d_gene: NA
v_gene: TRBV29-1
CDR3aa: CSVQSAASYNEQFF
CDR3nt: TGCAGCGTCCAATCGGCCGCCTCCTACAATGAGCAGTTCTTC

abundance: NA
j_gene: TRBJ1-2
d_gene: NA
v_gene: TRBV7-9
CDR3aa: CASSAPRLGWDGYTF
CDR3nt: TGTGCCAGCAGCGCCCCCCGTTTGGGCTGGGATGGCTACACCTTC

abundance: NA
j_gene: TRBJ1-6
d_gene: TRBD1
v_gene: TRBV30
CDR3aa: CAWSTTGGGSPLHF
CDR3nt: TGTGCCTGGAGTACCACAGGGGGTGGCTCACCCCTCCACTTT

abundance: NA
j_gene: TRBJ1-5
d_gene: NA
v_gene: TRBV28
CDR3aa: CASTSVGQPQHF
CDR3nt: TGTGCCAGCACATCCGTCGGTCAGCCCCAGCATTTT

abundance: few
j_gene: TRBJ2-1
d_gene: NA
v_gene: TRBV10-2
CDR3aa: CASSESGRQPYNEQFF
CDR3nt: TGCGCCAGCAGTGAGTCAGGCAGGCAGCCCTACAATGAGCAGTTCTTC

abundance: many
j_gene: TRBJ1-2
d_gene: TRBD1
v_gene: TRBV30
CDR3aa: CAWSQGGQGASGYTF
CDR3nt: TGTGCCTGGAGCCAGGGGGGACAGGGGGCTTCTGGCTACACCTTC

abundance: NA
j_gene: TRBJ1-4
d_gene: TRBD1
v_gene: TRBV30
CDR3aa: CAWSWDRVEKLFF
CDR3nt: TGTGCCTGGAGTTGGGACAGGGTGGAAAAACTGTTTTTT

abundance: once
j_gene: TRBJ1-2
d_gene: NA
v_gene: TRBV27
CDR3aa: CASSLGSGLGYTF
CDR3nt: TGTGCCAGCAGTTTAGGTTCAGGGCTTGGCTACACCTTC

abundance: NA
j_gene: TRBJ1-5
d_gene: TRBD1
v_gene: TRBV7-6
CDR3aa: CASSSGQGGSNQPQHF
CDR3nt: TGTGCCAGCAGCTCAGGGCAGGGGGGTAGCAATCAGCCCCAGCATTTT

abundance: NA
j_gene: TRBJ2-7
d_gene: NA
v_gene: TRBV30
CDR3aa: CAWSERDEQYF
CDR3nt: TGTGCCTGGAGTGAACGAGACGAGCAGTACTTC

abundance: NA
j_gene: TRBJ2-1
d_gene: NA
v_gene: TRBV5-1
CDR3aa: CASRVGLGSYNEQFF
CDR3nt: TGCGCCTCAAGGGTGGGGCTGGGCTCCTACAATGAGCAGTTCTTC

abundance: NA
j_gene: TRBJ2-7
d_gene: TRBD2
v_gene: TRBV15
CDR3aa: CATSRPGGGYEQYF
CDR3nt: TGTGCCACCAGCAGGCCCGGCGGGGGCTACGAGCAGTACTTC

abundance: NA
j_gene: TRBJ1-5
d_gene: NA
v_gene: TRBV7-2
CDR3aa: CASSLGLGVSNQPQHF
CDR3nt: TGTGCCAGCAGCTTAGGCCTGGGGGTATCCAATCAGCCCCAGCATTTT

abundance: NA
j_gene: TRBJ2-1
d_gene: NA
v_gene: TRBV7-6
CDR3aa: CASSLENPAYNEQFF
CDR3nt: TGTGCCAGCAGCTTAGAGAATCCGGCCTACAATGAGCAGTTCTTC

abundance: NA
j_gene: TRBJ2-2
d_gene: NA
v_gene: TRBV18
CDR3aa: CASSLRLDTGELFF
CDR3nt: TGTGCCAGCTCTTTGAGACTAGACACCGGGGAGCTGTTTTTT

abundance: NA
j_gene: TRBJ2-1
d_gene: TRBD2
v_gene: TRBV4-1
CDR3aa: CASSQGGLAGPNEQFF
CDR3nt: TGCGCCAGCAGCCAAGGGGGACTAGCGGGGCCCAATGAGCAGTTCTTC

abundance: NA
j_gene: TRBJ2-6
d_gene: NA
v_gene: TRBV27
CDR3aa: CASSRDLSGANVLTF
CDR3nt: TGTGCCAGCAGCCGGGACCTCTCTGGGGCCAACGTCCTGACTTTC

abundance: few
j_gene: TRBJ1-2
d_gene: TRBD1
v_gene: TRBV15
CDR3aa: CATSRATGANYGYTF
CDR3nt: TGTGCCACCAGCAGAGCAACAGGGGCTAACTATGGCTACACCTTC

abundance: NA
j_gene: TRBJ2-5
d_gene: TRBD2
v_gene: TRBV7-2
CDR3aa: CASSLDGGSPTQYF
CDR3nt: TGTGCCAGCAGCTTAGATGGCGGGAGCCCTACCCAGTACTTC

abundance: NA
j_gene: TRBJ2-1
d_gene: TRBD2
v_gene: TRBV7-2
CDR3aa: CASSPRSSGGFNEQFF
CDR3nt: TGTGCCAGCAGCCCGCGAAGTAGCGGGGGTTTCAATGAGCAGTTCTTC

abundance: once
j_gene: TRBJ2-3
d_gene: TRBD2
v_gene: TRBV6-1
CDR3aa: CASLSGGGTDTQYF
CDR3nt: TGTGCCAGCCTTAGCGGGGGGGGGACAGATACGCAGTATTTT

abundance: NA
j_gene: TRBJ1-4
d_gene: NA
v_gene: TRBV19
CDR3aa: CASSIQMATNEKLFF
CDR3nt: TGTGCCAGTAGTATACAGATGGCAACTAATGAAAAACTGTTTTTT

abundance: once
j_gene: TRBJ2-7
d_gene: NA
v_gene: TRBV2
CDR3aa: CASSPELGVSYEQYF
CDR3nt: TGTGCCAGCAGCCCCGAACTAGGAGTCTCCTACGAGCAGTACTTC